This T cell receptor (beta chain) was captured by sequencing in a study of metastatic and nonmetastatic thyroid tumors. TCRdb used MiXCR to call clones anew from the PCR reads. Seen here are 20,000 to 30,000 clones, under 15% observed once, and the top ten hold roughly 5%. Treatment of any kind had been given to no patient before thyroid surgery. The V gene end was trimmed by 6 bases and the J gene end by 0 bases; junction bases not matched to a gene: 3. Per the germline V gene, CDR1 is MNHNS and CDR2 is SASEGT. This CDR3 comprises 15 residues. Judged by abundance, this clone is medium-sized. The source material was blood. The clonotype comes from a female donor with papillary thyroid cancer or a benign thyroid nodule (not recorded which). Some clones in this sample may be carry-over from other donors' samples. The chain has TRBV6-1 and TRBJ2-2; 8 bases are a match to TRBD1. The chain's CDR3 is CASREQGANTGELFF. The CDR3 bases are TGTGCCAGCAGGGAACAGGGGGCGAACACCGGGGAGCTGTTTTTT.